This is a list of T cell receptor beta chains from one sample in a study of T cells in Graves' hyperthyroidism and ophthalmopathy. One entry per CDR3 protein, called by TCRdb with MiXCR from the multiplex PCR reads. The table has some 460,000 distinct CDR3 sequences, approximately 15% seen once; the top ten hold approximately 8%. Specimen: blood. These receptors all come from a woman younger than 35 with Graves' hyperthyroidism. CDR3s include the opening cysteine and the closing phenylalanine or tryptophan. The D gene is left open where the match is weak. The size entry is marked missing in some rows and otherwise reads once, few, many or a size class.

clone size	V gene	J gene	D gene	CDR3 DNA	CDR3 protein
.	TRBV12-3/TRBV12-4	TRBJ1-6	TRBD1	TGTGCCAGCAGTCCCCAGGGACAGGGTCGTTCACCCCTCCACTTT	CASSPQGQGRSPLHF
.	TRBV5-8	TRBJ2-3	.	TGTGCCAGCAGCTTGCAGGACGGGCATTTTACGCAGTATTTT	CASSLQDGHFTQYF
many	TRBV6-1	TRBJ2-7	TRBD1	TGTGCCAGCAGTAAGGACAGGGGTGAATCCTACGAGCAGTACTTC	CASSKDRGESYEQYF
many	TRBV7-3	TRBJ1-6	.	TGTGCCAGCAGCCTTGGAGAGATTAATTCACCCCTCCACTTT	CASSLGEINSPLHF
.	TRBV12-3/TRBV12-4	TRBJ2-3	.	TGTGCCAGCAGTTCCACAGGGTTGACAGATACGCAGTATTTT	CASSSTGLTDTQYF
few	TRBV7-6	TRBJ2-3	.	TGTGCCAGCAGCTTGTTCGGCGCAGATACGCAGTATTTT	CASSLFGADTQYF
many	TRBV6-1	TRBJ2-1	.	TGTGCCAGCAGACCAGGTGGGACCTCCTACAATGAGCAGTTCTTC	CASRPGGTSYNEQFF
many	TRBV3-1	TRBJ2-7	TRBD2	TGTGCCAGCAGCCAAATGGGCCAGCGGGGGGCCTACGAGCAGTACTTC	CASSQMGQRGAYEQYF
.	TRBV20-1	TRBJ1-1	TRBD1	TGCAGTGCTTTCCGACAGGGGGAGGGGAGTGAAGCTTTCTTT	CSAFRQGEGSEAFF
few	TRBV13	TRBJ1-4	.	TGTGCCAGCAGCCCAGCTGGGGGGTTTAATGAAAAACTGTTTTTT	CASSPAGGFNEKLFF
many	TRBV2	TRBJ2-1	TRBD2	TGTGCCAGCAGCCCGGGACTAGACAATGAGCAGTTCTTC	CASSPGLDNEQFF
many	TRBV7-9	TRBJ2-1	TRBD2	TGTGCCAGCAGCTTATTGCATTGGGGGACTAGCGGGAACAATGAGCAGTTCTTC	CASSLLHWGTSGNNEQFF
.	TRBV5-1	TRBJ2-1	TRBD1	TGCGCCAGCAGCTGGACAGGGGATTTCAATGAGCAGTTCTTC	CASSWTGDFNEQFF
many	TRBV12-3/TRBV12-4	TRBJ1-5	TRBD1	TGTGCCAGCAGTCCCCGGACAGGGGGCAATCAGCCCCAGCATTTT	CASSPRTGGNQPQHF
.	TRBV4-1	TRBJ1-1	.	TGCGCCAGCAGCCAAGTTCCGACAGGCACTGAAGCTTTCTTT	CASSQVPTGTEAFF
.	TRBV6-1	TRBJ1-2	TRBD1	TGTGCCAGCAGACCTAGAGGGTACAGGGGCGTCTATGGCTACACCTTC	CASRPRGYRGVYGYTF
many	TRBV6-2/TRBV6-3	TRBJ2-3	.	TGTGCCAGCAGTTTTGCTACTAGCCCAGATACGCAGTATTTT	CASSFATSPDTQYF
.	TRBV10-3	TRBJ1-2	.	TGTGCCATCAGTGTGGCGGATTATGGCTACACCTTC	CAISVADYGYTF
many	TRBV13	TRBJ1-2	.	TGTGCCAGCAGCTTAGGGCCCCAGGGTGGGGGCTACACCTTC	CASSLGPQGGGYTF
.	TRBV9	TRBJ2-7	TRBD2	TGTGCCAGCAGGGGGGGGGTAGCGGGGGGGGGAAGGTACTACGAGCAGTACTTC	CASRGGVAGGGRYYEQYF
many	TRBV20-1	TRBJ1-2	.	TGCAGTGCCCTTCAGTGGGCTAGCGCTAACTATGGCTACACCTTC	CSALQWASANYGYTF
many	TRBV20-1	TRBJ1-4	.	TGCAGTGCTTTTTCCGGAAGCGGGAATGAAAAACTGTTTTTT	CSAFSGSGNEKLFF
.	TRBV6-2/TRBV6-3	TRBJ1-1	.	TGTGCCAGCTCGAAGCGGGGTTTGAACACTGAAGCTTTCTTT	CASSKRGLNTEAFF
many	TRBV4-1	TRBJ2-3	.	TGCGCCAGCAGCCTCGCCAAGGCAGGCCTACCGGTCGTTACGCAGTATTTT	CASSLAKAGLPVVTQYF
.	TRBV12-5	TRBJ1-3	.	TGTGCTAGTGGCCCGAGGGGGGTAAGCTCTGGAAACACCATATATTTT	CASGPRGVSSGNTIYF
many	TRBV27	TRBJ2-7	TRBD2	TGTGCCAGCAGGCCGGGACTAGCGGGCTTCTACGAGCAGTACTTC	CASRPGLAGFYEQYF
few	TRBV14	TRBJ2-6	.	TGTGCCAGCAGCAAATTCCAGGGGTCAGGGGCCAACGTCCTGACTTTC	CASSKFQGSGANVLTF
many	TRBV27	TRBJ2-3	.	TGTGCCAGCAAGACCTACGGTACAGATACGCAGTATTTT	CASKTYGTDTQYF
many	TRBV6-5	TRBJ2-7	.	TGTGCCAGCAGTTACTCTGAGCAGGGATGGTACGAGCAGTACTTC	CASSYSEQGWYEQYF
many	TRBV11-3	TRBJ2-7	.	TGTGCCAGCAGCTTACCCGAGGGCGGAAACCCCTACGAGCAGTACTTC	CASSLPEGGNPYEQYF
few	TRBV7-9	TRBJ1-5	.	TGTGCCAGCAGCTTGGACAGTCTCCAGGGACAGCCCCAGCATTTT	CASSLDSLQGQPQHF
few	TRBV24-1	TRBJ1-2	.	TGTGCCACCAGTGATTTGGACGAAATATATGGCTACACCTTC	CATSDLDEIYGYTF
.	TRBV5-1	TRBJ1-2	TRBD1	TGCGCCAGCAGCCTATCGGGACAGGGTTTATCCTACACCTTC	CASSLSGQGLSYTF
.	TRBV2	TRBJ2-3	TRBD2	TGTGCCAGCAAGATTGGACTAGCGGGAGTGACAGATACGCAGTATTTT	CASKIGLAGVTDTQYF
.	TRBV5-4	TRBJ1-2	.	TGTGCCAGCAGCGTTCGACGCGGGCTTCAAAACTATGGCTACACCTTC	CASSVRRGLQNYGYTF
many	TRBV9	TRBJ1-2	.	TGTGCCAGCAGCGTAGGGGCGGACCTCTATGGCTACACCTTC	CASSVGADLYGYTF
few	TRBV6-2/TRBV6-3	TRBJ1-2	.	TGTGCCAGCAGTTACTCGAAAGAGGGCGGCTATGGCTACACCTTC	CASSYSKEGGYGYTF